The present entry profiles one T cell receptor (beta chain) with its context. Its specific antigen is unknown. Base qualities are not recorded, but no much larger clone differs from it by a single base. This record comes from a study of OX40 agonist ivuxolimab in advanced cancers. Regarding the research as a whole: Ivuxolimab was an agonistic, fully human IgG2 monoclonal antibody directed against OX40 (CD134), a costimulatory receptor. Intravenous ivuxolimab was administered to patients every 2 weeks at six dose levels: 0.01, 0.1, 0.3, 1.5, 3 and 10 mg/kg. Of the approximately 54 dose-escalation patients, hepatocellular carcinoma was present in about 19, melanoma in approximately 15, renal cell carcinoma in 9 and head and neck cancer in 9. In the dose-escalation cohort, roughly 80% of patients were male, and the mean age was roughly 60 years, with a range of roughly 20 to 85. Patients were allowed to have had prior anti-PD-1, anti-PD-L1 or anti-CTLA-4 therapy, and 40% to 45% of the dose-escalation patients had been treated with checkpoint inhibitors. Partial responses occurred in three dose-escalation patients, of whom one had hepatocellular carcinoma and two had cutaneous melanoma. Peripheral TCRbeta sequencing aimed to test whether ivuxolimab altered TCR sequence diversity and caused clonal T-cell expansion. The paper reports the monotherapy dose-escalation portion (N of about 47 patients) of the phase I ivuxolimab trial. The research as a whole found: Low levels of normalized T-cell clonal expansion were also seen in some nonresponding patients. On average, CD8+ T cells showed more expanded clones than CD4+ T cells after ivuxolimab. Antigen specificity was not determined for the clonally expanded peripheral T cells. At doses of 0.1 to 3.0 mg/kg, clonal expansion of both CD4+ and CD8+ blood T cells was observed from baseline to week 6. In partial responders in the 0.1-3.0 mg/kg groups, normalized peripheral clonal expansion was found to be among the lowest, especially among CD8+ T cells.

Genomic DNA was extracted from sorted cells for sequencing of the TCRbeta CDR3 region. The immunoSEQ Assay was used for sequencing of TCRbeta CDR3 regions. TCRdb retrieved this table from immuneACCESS and kept in-frame rearrangements only. Not all clones are present; in checked studies, unresolved V genes account for under half, and no reason is known for the remainder. This sample holds some 37,000 clones; about 87% were observed only once. In total, the top ten clones hold less than 5% of the sample. There are 12 amino acids in the CDR3, from cysteine to phenylalanine inclusive. Here the CDR3 DNA is all that survives: 36 bases in frame from base 1. The germline V gene yields MNHNS for CDR1 and SASEGT for CDR2. The V end loses 8 bases and the J end loses 7 bases, and a stretch of 11 bases separates them. The trial excluded patients who had a history of autoimmune disease or who were on systemic immunosuppression. Peripheral blood for TCR sequencing was collected from all dose cohorts at baseline, on cycle 4 day 1, and on cycle 7 day 1. The samples were taken from a phase I, first-in-human, multicenter, open-label dose-escalation trial of ivuxolimab. The trial enrolled adults with locally advanced or metastatic head and neck squamous cell, hepatocellular, melanoma or renal cell carcinoma. Before TCR sequencing, CD4+ T cells and CD8+ T cells from peripheral blood were sorted into separate populations.

The source material was CD4+ or CD8+ T cells sorted from blood, sampled in a trial of the OX40 agonist ivuxolimab. The clonotype comes from an adult with an advanced solid tumor such as melanoma, head and neck, liver or kidney cancer. The chain links TRBV6-1 with TRBJ2-2; there is no confident call for the D gene. The DNA is as follows: TGTGCCAGCCGTCCAGTCATCGGGGAGCTGTTTTTT. This encodes CASRPVIGELFF.